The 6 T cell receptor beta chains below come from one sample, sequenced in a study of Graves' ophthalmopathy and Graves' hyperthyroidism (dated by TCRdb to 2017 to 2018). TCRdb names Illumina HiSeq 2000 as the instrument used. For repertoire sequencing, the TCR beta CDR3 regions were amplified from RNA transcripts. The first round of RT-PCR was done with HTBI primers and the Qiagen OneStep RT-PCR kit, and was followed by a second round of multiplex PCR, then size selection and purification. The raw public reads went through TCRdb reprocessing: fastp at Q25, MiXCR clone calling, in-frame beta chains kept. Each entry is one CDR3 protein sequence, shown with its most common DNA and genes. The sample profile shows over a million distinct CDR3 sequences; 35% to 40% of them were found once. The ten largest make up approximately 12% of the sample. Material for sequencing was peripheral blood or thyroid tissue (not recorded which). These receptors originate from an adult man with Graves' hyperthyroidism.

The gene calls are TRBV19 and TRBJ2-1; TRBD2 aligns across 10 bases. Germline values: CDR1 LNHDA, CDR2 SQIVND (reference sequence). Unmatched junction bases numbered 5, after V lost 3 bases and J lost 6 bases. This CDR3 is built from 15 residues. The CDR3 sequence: CASSIERGGRNEQFF. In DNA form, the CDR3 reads TGTGCCAGTAGTATCGAGCGGGGGGGACGCAATGAGCAGTTCTTC.

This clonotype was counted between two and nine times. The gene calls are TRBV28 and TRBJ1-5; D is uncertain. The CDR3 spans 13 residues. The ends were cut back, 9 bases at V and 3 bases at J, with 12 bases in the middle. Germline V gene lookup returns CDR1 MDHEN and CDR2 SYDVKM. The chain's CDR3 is CASRVGYNQPQHF. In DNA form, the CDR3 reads TGTGCCAGTAGAGTAGGGTACAATCAGCCCCAGCATTTT.

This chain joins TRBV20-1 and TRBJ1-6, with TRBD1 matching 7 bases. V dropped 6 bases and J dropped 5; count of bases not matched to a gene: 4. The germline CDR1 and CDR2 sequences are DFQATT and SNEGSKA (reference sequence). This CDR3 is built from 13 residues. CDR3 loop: CSARDSNNSPLHF. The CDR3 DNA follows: TGCAGTGCCAGGGACAGCAATAATTCACCCCTCCACTTT.

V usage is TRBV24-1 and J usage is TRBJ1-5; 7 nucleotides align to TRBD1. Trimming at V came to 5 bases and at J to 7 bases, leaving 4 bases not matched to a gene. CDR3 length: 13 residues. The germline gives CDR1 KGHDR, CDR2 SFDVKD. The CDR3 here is CATSGQGIQPQHF. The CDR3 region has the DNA TGTGCCACCAGTGGACAGGGAATACAGCCCCAGCATTTT.

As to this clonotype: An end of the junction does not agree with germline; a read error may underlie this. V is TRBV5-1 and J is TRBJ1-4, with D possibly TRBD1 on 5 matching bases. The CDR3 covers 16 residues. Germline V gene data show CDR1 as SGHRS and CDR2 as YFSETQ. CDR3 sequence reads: CASSPGTSGAYEKLFF. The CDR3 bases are TGTGCCAGCAGCCCCGGGACTAGCGGGGCGTATGAAAAACTGTTTTTT.

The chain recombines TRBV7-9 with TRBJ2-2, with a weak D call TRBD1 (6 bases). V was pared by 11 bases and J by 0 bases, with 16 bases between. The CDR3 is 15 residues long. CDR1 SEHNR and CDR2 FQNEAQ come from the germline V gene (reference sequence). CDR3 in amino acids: CASQPRGSNTGELFF. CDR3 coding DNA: TGTGCCTCTCAGCCGAGGGGGTCGAACACCGGGGAGCTGTTTTTT.